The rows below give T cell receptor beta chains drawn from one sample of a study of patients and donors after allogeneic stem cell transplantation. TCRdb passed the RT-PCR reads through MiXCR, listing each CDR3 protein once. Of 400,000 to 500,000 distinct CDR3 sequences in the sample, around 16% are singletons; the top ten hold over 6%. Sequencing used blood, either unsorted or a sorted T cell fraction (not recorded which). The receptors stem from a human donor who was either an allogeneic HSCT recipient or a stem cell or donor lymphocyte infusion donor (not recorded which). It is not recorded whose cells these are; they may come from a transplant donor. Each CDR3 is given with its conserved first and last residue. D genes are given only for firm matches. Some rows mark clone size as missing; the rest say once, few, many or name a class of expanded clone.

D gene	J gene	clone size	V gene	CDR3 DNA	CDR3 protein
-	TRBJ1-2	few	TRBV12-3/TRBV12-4	TGTGCCAGCAGTCCAGAAACGATGAGCTACACCTTC	CASSPETMSYTF
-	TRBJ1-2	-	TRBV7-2	TGTGCCAGCAGCTTAGCCCACACTAACTATGGCTACACCTTC	CASSLAHTNYGYTF
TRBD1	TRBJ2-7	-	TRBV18	TGTGCCAGCTCACCAAGGGAAACAGGGGCCGAGCAGTACTTC	CASSPRETGAEQYF
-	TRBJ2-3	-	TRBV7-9	TGTGCCAGCAGCACCCTCACAGATACGCAGTATTTT	CASSTLTDTQYF
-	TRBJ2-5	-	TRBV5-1	TGCGCCAGCAGCCTCGACCCGACCAGCGGGACCCAGTACTTC	CASSLDPTSGTQYF
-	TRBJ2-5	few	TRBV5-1	TGCGCCAGCAGCGCTGCTGGGGAGACCCAGTACTTC	CASSAAGETQYF
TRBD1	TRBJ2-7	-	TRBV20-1	TGCAGTGCCCTAGGACAGGGGGGTAGAAACGAGCAGTACTTC	CSALGQGGRNEQYF
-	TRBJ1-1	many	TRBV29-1	TGCAGCGCCGGCGGCTGGACTGAAGCTTTCTTT	CSAGGWTEAFF
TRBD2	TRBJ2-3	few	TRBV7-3	TGTGCCAGCAGCTGGGGGGGAGGACCCTACACAGATACGCAGTATTTT	CASSWGGGPYTDTQYF
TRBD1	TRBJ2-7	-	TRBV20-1	TGCAGTGCTAGAGGAACAGGGGGTGTGAGCTACGAGCAGTACTTC	CSARGTGGVSYEQYF
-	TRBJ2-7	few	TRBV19	TGTGCCAGTAGTATAGAGATAAGCGACTACGAGCAGTACTTC	CASSIEISDYEQYF
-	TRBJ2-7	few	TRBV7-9	TGTGCCAGCAGCGCGGGACTCCGGGTGGTGGAGCAGTACTTC	CASSAGLRVVEQYF
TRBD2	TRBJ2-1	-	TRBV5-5	TGTGCCAGCAGCTTGAAACTAGCGGGAGGGCCGAATGAGCAGTTCTTC	CASSLKLAGGPNEQFF
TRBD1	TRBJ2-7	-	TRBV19	TGTGCCAGTAGTTATGCAGGGGGCACCTACGAGCAGTACTTC	CASSYAGGTYEQYF
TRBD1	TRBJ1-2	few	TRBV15	TGTGCCACCAGCAGGCATACAGGGGCGTTCGATGGCTACACCTTC	CATSRHTGAFDGYTF
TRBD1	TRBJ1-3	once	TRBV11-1	TGTGCCAGCAGCTCTGCACACCCGGGACAGGGGGCTCAAGGAAACACCATATATTTT	CASSSAHPGQGAQGNTIYF
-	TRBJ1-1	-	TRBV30	TGTGCCTGGATGCGCCAAGCACTAACGAACACTGAAGCTTTCTTT	CAWMRQALTNTEAFF
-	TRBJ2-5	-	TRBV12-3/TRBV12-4	TGTGCCAGCAGTTCCACCGACAGGCTACAAGAGACCCAGTACTTC	CASSSTDRLQETQYF
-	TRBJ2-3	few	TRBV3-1	TGTGCCAGCAGCCAAGATCTGAACCGGGTTGTTACGCAGTATTTT	CASSQDLNRVVTQYF
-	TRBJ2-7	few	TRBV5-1	TGCGCCAGCAGACTTGGACAGACCTACGAGCAGTACTTC	CASRLGQTYEQYF
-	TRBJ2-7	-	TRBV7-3	TGTGCCAGCGCTGAGGGCCCGACCTACGAGCAGTACTTC	CASAEGPTYEQYF
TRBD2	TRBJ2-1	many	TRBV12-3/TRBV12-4	TGTGCCAGCAGCGAAACTAGCGACGAGCAGTTCTTC	CASSETSDEQFF
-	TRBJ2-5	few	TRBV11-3	TGTGCCAGCAGCTCCAGGGTCCTCCAAGAGACCCAGTACTTC	CASSSRVLQETQYF
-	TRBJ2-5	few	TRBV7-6	TGTGCCAGCAGCCCCGTACGGGGGGCAAAAGAGACCCAGTACTTC	CASSPVRGAKETQYF
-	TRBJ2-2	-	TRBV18	TGTGCCAGCTCACCATTCCGGAACACCGGGGAGCTGTTTTTT	CASSPFRNTGELFF
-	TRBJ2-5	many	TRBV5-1	TGCGCCAGCAGTATCGACCGGGAGACCCAGTACTTC	CASSIDRETQYF
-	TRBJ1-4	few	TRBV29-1	TGCAGCGTTGTCACAGGCGTGGGAAATGAAAAACTGTTTTTT	CSVVTGVGNEKLFF
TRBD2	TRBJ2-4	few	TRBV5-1	TGCGCCAGCAGCGTGGTTGGAGCGGGAGAAGGGAGAGTAGCCAAAAACATTCAGTACTTC	CASSVVGAGEGRVAKNIQYF
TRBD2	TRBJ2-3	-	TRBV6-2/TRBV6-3	TGTGCCACCAGACTAGCGGTTATCACAGATACGCAGTATTTT	CATRLAVITDTQYF
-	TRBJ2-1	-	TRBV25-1	TGTGCCAGCAGTCGGATAAATGAGCAGTTCTTC	CASSRINEQFF
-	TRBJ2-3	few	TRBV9	TGTGCCAGCAGCGGTGACGATACGCAGTATTTT	CASSGDDTQYF
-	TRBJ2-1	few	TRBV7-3	TGTGCCAGCAGCTTAAAAGGGAAGCAGGGTTTGGAAGAGCAGTTCTTC	CASSLKGKQGLEEQFF
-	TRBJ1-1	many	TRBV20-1	TGCAGTGCTAGTGAGAGGCAGACTAAAGCTTTCTTT	CSASERQTKAFF
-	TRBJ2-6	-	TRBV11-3	TGTGCCAGCAGCTTAGTGCGGGGCGCTGGGGCCAACGTCCTGACTTTC	CASSLVRGAGANVLTF
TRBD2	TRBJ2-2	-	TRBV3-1	TGTGCCAGCAGCCAAGGTTTAGCGGGGGGGAACACCGGGGAGCTGTTTTTT	CASSQGLAGGNTGELFF
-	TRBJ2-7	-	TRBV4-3	TGCGCCAGCAGCCAAGATGCCAGGGTTTCCGAGCAGTACTTC	CASSQDARVSEQYF
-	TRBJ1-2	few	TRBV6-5	TGTGCCAGCAGTTACACCGACATGCCCTATGGCTACACCTTC	CASSYTDMPYGYTF
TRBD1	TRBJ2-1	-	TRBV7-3	TGTGCCAGCAGCCTAGGGACAGTACCTAATGAGCAGTTCTTC	CASSLGTVPNEQFF
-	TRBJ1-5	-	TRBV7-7	TGTGCCAGCAGCGAAAGACCCGATCAGCCCCAGCATTTT	CASSERPDQPQHF
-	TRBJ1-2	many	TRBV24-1	TGTGCCACCAGTGATTTGGGGACTTCCTATGGCTACACCTTC	CATSDLGTSYGYTF
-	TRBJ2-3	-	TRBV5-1	TGCGCCAGCAGCTTGGGGGCAGTCCCGGATACGCAGTATTTT	CASSLGAVPDTQYF
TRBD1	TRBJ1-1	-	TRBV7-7	TGTGCCAGCAGTTCCGGCCCGCCGGGACAGTCAATCGTAGCTTTCTTT	CASSSGPPGQSIVAFF
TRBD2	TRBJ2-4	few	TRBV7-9	TGTGCCAGCAGCTTCGGGGGGGCGGCCAAAAACATTCAGTACTTC	CASSFGGAAKNIQYF
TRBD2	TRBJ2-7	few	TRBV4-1	TGCGCCAGCAGCCGCCCCATTACTAGCGGGAGGGCCTCCTACGAGCAGTACTTC	CASSRPITSGRASYEQYF
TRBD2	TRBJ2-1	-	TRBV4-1	TGCGCCAGCAGCCAAGGTAACGCGGGAGTCTACAATGAGCAGTTCTTC	CASSQGNAGVYNEQFF
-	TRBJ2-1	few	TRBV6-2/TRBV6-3	TGTGCCAGCAGGACGGGGACAAGGAATGAGCAGTTCTTC	CASRTGTRNEQFF
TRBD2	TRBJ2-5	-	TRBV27	TGTGCCAGCAGTGGACTAGCGGGGAGAGAGACCCAGTACTTC	CASSGLAGRETQYF
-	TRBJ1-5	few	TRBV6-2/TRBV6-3	TGTGCCAGCAGTTACCTAAGGGAAGATCAGCCCCAGCATTTT	CASSYLREDQPQHF
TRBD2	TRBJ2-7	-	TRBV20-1	TGCAGTGCTAGACGGCAGGGAGGGGAGCAGTACTTC	CSARRQGGEQYF
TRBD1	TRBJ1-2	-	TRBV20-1	TGCAGTGCTGGTAGACAGGGCCTTAACTATGGCTACACCTTC	CSAGRQGLNYGYTF
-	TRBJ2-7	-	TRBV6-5	TGTGCCAGCATAGGAAGAACCGAGCAGTACTTC	CASIGRTEQYF
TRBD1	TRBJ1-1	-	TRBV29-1	TGCAGCGTTGATACACAGGGGAGGGAAGCTTTCTTT	CSVDTQGREAFF
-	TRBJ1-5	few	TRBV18	TGTGCCAGCTCACCGGGGCAGGTCGAACAGCCCCAGCATTTT	CASSPGQVEQPQHF
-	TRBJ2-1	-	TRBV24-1	TGTGCCACCAGTGTCGCGGGGAGGAGCTCCTACAATGAGCAGTTCTTC	CATSVAGRSSYNEQFF
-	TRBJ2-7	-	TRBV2	TGTGCCATCATGGGTGTCGGTTACGAGCAGTACTTC	CAIMGVGYEQYF
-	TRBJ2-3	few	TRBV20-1	TGCAGTGCCAAACTAGCAACAGATACGCAGTATTTT	CSAKLATDTQYF